This TCR beta chain comes out of a study of T cell changes during pregnancy in multiple sclerosis (dated by TCRdb to about 2019). The study in broad terms: The study looked at changes in the T cell repertoire across pregnancy in women with multiple sclerosis.

To note about this clone: Its target antigen remains unknown. No base quality information exists; no much larger clone differs at one position.

To prepare the library, the immunoSEQ multiplex PCR assay was applied. TCRdb carries this immuneACCESS record with in-frame sequences only. Its versions omit some clonotypes, under half of them owing to an unresolved V gene in the studies checked, with the rest unexplained. In this sample the table shows nearly 40,000 clones, roughly nine tenths of which occur a single time. Clones ranked in the top ten supply around 0.78% of the sample. Here V drops 1 base and J drops 4 bases, and the junction holds 3 bases not matched to any gene. CDR1 SGHKS and CDR2 YYEKEE were looked up in the germline V gene (reference sequence). The CDR3 sequence holds 14 residues, the cysteine and phenylalanine included. Only the CDR3 region is kept as DNA, spanning 42 bases read in frame from base 1.

Sequencing was performed on CD4+ T cells from peripheral blood mononuclear cells, taken in the third trimester of pregnancy. This TCR came from a female donor with multiple sclerosis, enrolled in a pregnancy study. This receptor chain uses TRBV5-5 and TRBJ2-7; 9 of the junction bases match TRBD1. This receptor has the CDR3 CASSLLGTGYEQYF. The nucleotide sequence is TGTGCCAGCAGCTTGCTCGGGACAGGGTACGAGCAGTACTTC.